This T cell receptor (beta chain) was retrieved from a study of T cell responses to AZD1222 COVID-19 vaccine. Study in general: Pooling covered second doses at about 4 or about 12 weeks.

Repertoires were generated with immunoSEQ multiplex PCR, while TCRdb's copy carries only in-frame clones and drops some. The sample holds approximately 120,000 clones, approximately 86% seen once. Study-wide points: As reported, nearly half of all spike-specific TCRs target variant regions that are unmutated. Spike-specific TCR repertoires showed rising breadth and depth after two AZD1222 doses. Regions 160-218 and 743-854 held dominance among vaccine-associated CD4 TCRs, which spanned spike.

This clone was seen a few times. The antigen remains undetermined. Its ends do not fully match the called genes, so a read error is possible. CDR1 SGHAT and CDR2 FQNNGV come from the germline V gene. The CDR3 contains 14 residues. This clonotype was obtained from an adult in good health. This chain uses TRBV11-2 with TRBJ2-1; D assignment may be TRBD1 or TRBD2 (7 bases each). This material consisted of peripheral blood, taken on day 0 of AZD1222 vaccination. The CDR3 DNA sequence: TGTGCCAGCAGCTTACTTATCAGGGGGGGTTTTCAGCTCTTC. Its translation is CASSLLIRGGFQLF.